These T cell receptor beta chains were read from a single sample in a study of shared clonotypes between healthy human individuals. Profiling relied on immunoSEQ multiplex PCR, and the TCRdb table lists in-frame clones only, not all of them. This table has about 1.1 million clones, around three quarters appearing once. What was sequenced was memory CD4+ T cells from PBMCs. These receptors all stem from a man between 18 and 29 years old in good health. Some clones in this sample may be carry-over from other donors' samples. Each CDR3 is given with its conserved first and last residue. The order of the fields is J gene, V gene, clone size, D gene, CDR3 DNA, CDR3 protein. The D gene is left open where the match is weak. Clone sizes are given selectively: once, few, many, or a class where the clone is expanded.

>TRBJ2-1|TRBV28|.|TRBD2
TGTGCCAGCTTACTAGCGGGCTACAATGAGCAGTTCTTC
CASLLAGYNEQFF
>TRBJ2-1|TRBV30|few|TRBD1
TGTGCCTGGAGGAGGGACAGAGCCCCGAGTGGAAATGAGCAGTTCTTC
CAWRRDRAPSGNEQFF
>TRBJ2-1|TRBV5-6|.|TRBD1
TGTGCCGGCAGCTTGGGCGGACAGGGCCGGATAGAGAAGTTCTTC
CAGSLGGQGRIEKFF
>TRBJ2-7|TRBV7-2|.|TRBD2
TGTGCCAGCAGCCTAGCCCCTACTAGCGCCGTTAGCTCCTACGAGCAGTACTTC
CASSLAPTSAVSSYEQYF
>TRBJ2-7|TRBV23-1|.|.
TGCGCCAGCAGTCAACCCCTCCCGGCAGGCCTTCAGGGGGAGCAGTACTTC
CASSQPLPAGLQGEQYF
>TRBJ2-1|TRBV11-2|once|TRBD2
TGTGCCAGCAGCTTAGATGGGAGGGCGCAGTCCTACAATGAGCAGTTCTTC
CASSLDGRAQSYNEQFF
>TRBJ1-1|TRBV6-6|.|TRBD1
TGTGCCAGCAGCCTCACCGGGACAGGGGAAGCTTTCTTT
CASSLTGTGEAFF
>TRBJ2-7|TRBV2|.|.
TGTGCCAGCACCACCCAGGACTACGAGCAGTACTTC
CASTTQDYEQYF
>TRBJ1-1|TRBV7-9|.|.
TGTGCCAGCAGCGAAGGCAGGGTGAACACTGAAGCTTTCTTT
CASSEGRVNTEAFF
>TRBJ2-7|TRBV25-1|.|.
TGTGCCAGCAGTGGGGGTCAATCCTACGAGCAGTACTTC
CASSGGQSYEQYF
>TRBJ2-1|TRBV5-4|few|TRBD2
TGTGCCAGCAGCGCCGGACTAGCGGGTTACAATGAGCAGTTCTTC
CASSAGLAGYNEQFF
>TRBJ1-4|TRBV5-1|.|TRBD1
TGCGCCAGCAGCTATGGACAGGGTGCTAATGAAAAACTGTTTTTT
CASSYGQGANEKLFF
>TRBJ1-5|TRBV28|.|.
TGTGCCAGCAGTTTATTCCCAAACAGCAATCAGCCCCAGCATTTT
CASSLFPNSNQPQHF
>TRBJ1-4|TRBV28|.|TRBD1
TGTGCCAGCAGTCTCAGGGGGGAGTGGGAAAAACTGTTTTTT
CASSLRGEWEKLFF
>TRBJ1-5|TRBV18|.|TRBD1
TGTGCCAGCTCACCGGCCGGGACAGGATCTAATCAGCCCCAGCATTTT
CASSPAGTGSNQPQHF
>TRBJ1-2|TRBV2|many|TRBD1
TGTGCCACTTCGACAGGGGGCCTCTATGGCTACACCTTC
CATSTGGLYGYTF
>TRBJ1-1|TRBV19|few|.
TGTGCCAGCCTGCAGGGCGTTGGGAACACTGAAGCTTTCTTT
CASLQGVGNTEAFF
>TRBJ2-7|TRBV10-3|.|.
TGTGCCATCAGTGAGTTCTACGAGCAGTACTTC
CAISEFYEQYF
>TRBJ2-5|TRBV7-6|.|TRBD2
TGTGCCAGCAGCTTAGCTCTTAGCGGGATACGAGAGACCCAGTACTTC
CASSLALSGIRETQYF
>TRBJ2-2|TRBV18|.|TRBD1
TGTGCCAGCTCACCAAGACAGGGGGCCGGCACCGGGGAGCTGTTTTTT
CASSPRQGAGTGELFF
>TRBJ2-5|TRBV6-5|.|.
TGTGCCAGCAGTTACGGGCCGGGGCCTCTTTTAGGGACCCAGTACTTC
CASSYGPGPLLGTQYF
>TRBJ1-1|TRBV7-2|few|TRBD1
TGTGCCAGCAGACTACAGGGGAGCACTGAAGCTTTCTTT
CASRLQGSTEAFF
>TRBJ2-1|TRBV4-2|once|TRBD2
TGTGCCAGCAGCCCGCTCGGGGGCGGGAGGATCTACAATGAGCAGTTCTTC
CASSPLGGGRIYNEQFF